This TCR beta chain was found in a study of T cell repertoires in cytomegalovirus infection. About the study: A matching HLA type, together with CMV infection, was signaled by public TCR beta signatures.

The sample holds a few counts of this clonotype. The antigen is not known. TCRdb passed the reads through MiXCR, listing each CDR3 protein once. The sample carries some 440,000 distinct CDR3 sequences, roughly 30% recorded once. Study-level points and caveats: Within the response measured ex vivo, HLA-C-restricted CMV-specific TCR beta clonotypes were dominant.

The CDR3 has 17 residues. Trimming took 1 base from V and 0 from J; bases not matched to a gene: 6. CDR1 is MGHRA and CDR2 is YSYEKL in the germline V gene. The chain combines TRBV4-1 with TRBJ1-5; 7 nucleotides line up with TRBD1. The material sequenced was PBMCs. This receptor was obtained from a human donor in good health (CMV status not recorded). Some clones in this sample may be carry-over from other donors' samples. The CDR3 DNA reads TGCGCCAGCAGCCAAGTGAACAGGGGACATAGCAATCAGCCCCAGCATTTT. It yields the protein CASSQVNRGHSNQPQHF.